The 5 T cell receptor beta chains listed next were all sequenced from one sample in a study of T-cell memory formation after mild COVID-19. TCRdb re-called the 5' RACE reads through MiXCR, storing one row per CDR3 protein. The repertoire includes nearly 350,000 distinct CDR3 sequences, roughly 13% of them detected once, and about a fifth sits in the top ten. The specimen was PBMCs or a T cell subset sorted from them (not recorded which). These TCRs come from a man aged 18 to 30 who had mild COVID-19 (a few samples of this study predate the infection). Cell type and time point are not known.

This clonotype showed up just a few times. The chain is built from TRBV11-2 and TRBJ2-1; no reliable D call. Germline-derived CDR1 and CDR2 are SGHAT and FQNNGV. The length of the CDR3 is 16 residues. The V end lost 8 bases, the J end lost 1 base, and 18 bases lay between the germline ends. The CDR3 is CASRPLHGISYNEQFF. The CDR3 coding sequence is TGTGCCAGCCGACCCCTTCATGGGATTTCCTACAATGAGCAGTTCTTC. Drawing the rest from reference TRBV11-2 and TRBJ2-1, the complete variable domain is EAGVAQSPRYKIIEKRQSVAFWCNPISGHATLYWYQQILGQGPKLLIQFQNNGVVDDSQLPKDRFSAERLKGVDSTLKIQPAKLEDSAVYLCASRPLHGISYNEQFFGPGTRLTVL.

This clonotype was detected only a few times. In nucleotides, the CDR3 is TGTGCCAGCAGCCCTCTTGGGGACTGGAATTCACCCCTCCACTTT. It yields the protein CASSPLGDWNSPLHF. The J gene is TRBJ1-6, the V gene TRBV27; D might be TRBD1 (5 bases). The CDR3 is 15 residues long. CDR1 is MNHEY, CDR2 SMNVEV, per germline (reference sequence). The V gene lost 6 bases and the J gene lost 7 bases, with 16 bases spanning the gap.

This clonotype occurred a few times. The V and J genes are TRBV10-3 and TRBJ1-6; TRBD1 agrees at 7 bases. Trimming took 3 bases from V and 6 from J; bases not matched to a gene: 5. The CDR3 is 15 residues long. CDR1 and CDR2 (germline): ENHRY, SYGVKD. The CDR3 here is CAISDRGDPNSPLHF. CDR3 DNA sequence: TGTGCCATCAGTGACAGGGGGGACCCTAATTCACCCCTCCACTTT.

CDR3 sequence reads: CASRSFGRIYNEQFF. The CDR3 DNA sequence: TGTGCCAGCAGGAGTTTCGGGCGTATCTACAATGAGCAGTTCTTC. The chain employs TRBV11-2 and TRBJ2-1; D not certain. Germline-derived CDR1 and CDR2 are SGHAT and FQNNGV. The CDR3 loop spans 15 amino acids. V lost 6 bases and J lost 3, with 15 bases in between.

There are a few counts of this clonotype. The chain is built from TRBV20-1 and TRBJ2-7, with 7 nucleotides matching TRBD1. CDR3 length: 14 amino acids. CDR1 DFQATT and CDR2 SNEGSKA come from the germline V gene (reference sequence). The CDR3 spells CSAREGTDHYEQYV. Here the CDR3 DNA reads TGCAGTGCAAGAGAGGGGACAGACCATTACGAGCAGTACGTC.